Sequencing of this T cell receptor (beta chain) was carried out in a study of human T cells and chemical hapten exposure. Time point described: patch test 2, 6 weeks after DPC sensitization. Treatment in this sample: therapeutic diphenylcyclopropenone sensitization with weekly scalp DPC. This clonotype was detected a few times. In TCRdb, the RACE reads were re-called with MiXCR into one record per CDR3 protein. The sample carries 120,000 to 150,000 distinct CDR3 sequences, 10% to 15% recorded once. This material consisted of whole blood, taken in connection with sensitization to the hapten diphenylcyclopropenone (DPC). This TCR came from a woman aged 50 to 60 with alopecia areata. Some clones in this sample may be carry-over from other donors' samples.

CDR3: CASGLQGGTEAFF. The DNA for the CDR3 is TGTGCCAGCGGGCTCCAGGGGGGCACTGAAGCTTTCTTT. V usage is TRBV6-6 and J usage is TRBJ1-1, with 7 bases that match TRBD1. Trimming cost V 8 bases and J 4 bases; bases outside gene matches: 7. CDR1 is MNHNY, CDR2 SVGAGI, per germline (reference sequence). This CDR3 is built from 13 residues.